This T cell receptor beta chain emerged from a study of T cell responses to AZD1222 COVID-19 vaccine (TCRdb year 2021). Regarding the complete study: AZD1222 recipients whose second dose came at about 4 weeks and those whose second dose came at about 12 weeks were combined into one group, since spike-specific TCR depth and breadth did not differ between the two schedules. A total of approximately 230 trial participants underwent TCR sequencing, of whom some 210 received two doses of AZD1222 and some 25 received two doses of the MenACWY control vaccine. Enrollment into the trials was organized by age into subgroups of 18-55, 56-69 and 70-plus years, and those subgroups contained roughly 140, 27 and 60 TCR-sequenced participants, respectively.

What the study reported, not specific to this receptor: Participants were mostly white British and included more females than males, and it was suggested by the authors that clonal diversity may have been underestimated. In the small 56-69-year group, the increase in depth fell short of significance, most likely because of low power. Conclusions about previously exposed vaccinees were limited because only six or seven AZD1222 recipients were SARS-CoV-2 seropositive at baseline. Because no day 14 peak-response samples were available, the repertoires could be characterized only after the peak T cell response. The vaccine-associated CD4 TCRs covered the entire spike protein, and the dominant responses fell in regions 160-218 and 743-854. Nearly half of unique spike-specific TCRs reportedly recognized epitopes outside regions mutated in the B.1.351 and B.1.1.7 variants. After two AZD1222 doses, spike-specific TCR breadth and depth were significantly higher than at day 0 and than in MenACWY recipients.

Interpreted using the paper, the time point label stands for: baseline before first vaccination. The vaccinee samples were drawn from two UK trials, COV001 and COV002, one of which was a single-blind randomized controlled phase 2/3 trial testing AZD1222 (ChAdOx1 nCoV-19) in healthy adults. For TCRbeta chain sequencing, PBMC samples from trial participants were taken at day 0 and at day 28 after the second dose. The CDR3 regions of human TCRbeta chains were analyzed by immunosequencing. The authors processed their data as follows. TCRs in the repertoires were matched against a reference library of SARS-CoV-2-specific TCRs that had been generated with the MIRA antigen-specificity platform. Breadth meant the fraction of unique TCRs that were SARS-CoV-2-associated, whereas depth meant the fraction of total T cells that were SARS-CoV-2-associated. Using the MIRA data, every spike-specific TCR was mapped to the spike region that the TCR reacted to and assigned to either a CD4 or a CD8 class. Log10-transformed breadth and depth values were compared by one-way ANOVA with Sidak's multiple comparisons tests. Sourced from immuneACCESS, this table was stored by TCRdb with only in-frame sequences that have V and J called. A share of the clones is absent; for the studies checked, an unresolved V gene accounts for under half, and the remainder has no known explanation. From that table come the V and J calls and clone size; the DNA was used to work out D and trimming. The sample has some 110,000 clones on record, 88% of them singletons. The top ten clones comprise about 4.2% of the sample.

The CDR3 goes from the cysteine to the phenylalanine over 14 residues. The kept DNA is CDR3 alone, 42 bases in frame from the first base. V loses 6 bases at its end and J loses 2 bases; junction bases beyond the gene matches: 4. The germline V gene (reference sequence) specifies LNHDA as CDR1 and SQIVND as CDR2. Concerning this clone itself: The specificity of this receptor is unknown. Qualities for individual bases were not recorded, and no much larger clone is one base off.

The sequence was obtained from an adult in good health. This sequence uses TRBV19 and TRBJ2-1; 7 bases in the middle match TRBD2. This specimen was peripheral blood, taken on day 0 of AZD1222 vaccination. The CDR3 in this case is CASRTSQTYNEQFF. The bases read TGTGCCAGTAGGACTAGCCAGACCTACAATGAGCAGTTCTTC.